A single sample is the source of the 13 T cell receptor beta chains below, sequenced in a study of cytomegalovirus exposure and HLA in healthy donors. Primers for the PCR totalled 60 Vbeta and 13 Jbeta. Sequencing used immunoSEQ multiplex PCR; TCRdb keeps in-frame clones, though not all of them. The table has fewer than 250,000 clones, about three quarters seen once. The sequenced sample was PBMCs. The receptors stem from a woman between 40 and 50 years old in good health and CMV-seronegative.

Concerning this clone: The junction differs from germline at one of its ends, possibly a read error. The identical CDR3 is also encoded by other nucleotide sequences in the sample. The chain has TRBV30 and TRBJ1-1, with D perhaps TRBD1 (6 bases). The CDR3 is made up of 15 amino acids. The germline CDR1 and CDR2 sequences are GTSNPN and SVGIG (reference sequence). This chain's CDR3 is CAGNGDINMNTEAFF. CDR3 sequence (DNA): TGCGCCGGGAACGGGGACATCAACATGAACACTGAAGCTTTCTTT.

The J gene is TRBJ2-7, the V gene TRBV5-6; tentative D call: TRBD1 (6 bases). Germline assignment: CDR1 SGHDT and CDR2 YYEEEE. The V end lost 5 bases, the J end lost 5 bases, and 14 bases lay between the germline ends. This CDR3 spans 13 amino acids. CDR3 sequence: CASRWLTGHEQYF. Written as DNA, the CDR3 is TGTGCCAGCAGGTGGTTGACAGGTCACGAGCAGTACTTC.

The J gene is TRBJ2-2, the V gene TRBV7-2; 10 positions agree with TRBD2. CDR3 length: 14 residues. In germline, CDR1 is SGHTA, CDR2 FQGNSA. Trimming cost V 5 bases and J 4 bases; bases outside gene matches: 1. In DNA, the CDR3 is TGTGCCAGCAGCCCTAGCGGGGGCACCGGGGAGCTGTTTTTT. It codes for CASSPSGGTGELFF.

The V and J genes are TRBV10-3 and TRBJ2-3; 8 bases fit TRBD1. The ends lost 11 bases at V and 2 bases at J; junction bases unmatched: 9. CDR1 and CDR2 (germline): ENHRY, SYGVKD. This CDR3 is built from 14 residues. The CDR3 is CAAATGANTDTQYF. The CDR3 DNA reads as TGTGCCGCGGCGACAGGGGCGAACACAGATACGCAGTATTTT.

Concerning this clone: A read error may produce the germline difference seen at one junction end. This chain connects TRBV7-3 to TRBJ2-1; 9 bases are a match to TRBD2. Germline V lookup: CDR1 SGHTA, CDR2 FQGTGA. The CDR3 sequence is 15 residues long. As DNA, the CDR3 is TGTGCCGGCAGCTTAATGGCGGGAGGGCTAAATGAGCAGTTCTTC. It translates to CAGSLMAGGLNEQFF.

The rearrangement links TRBV25-1 to TRBJ1-1; TRBD1 aligns across 8 bases. The ends lost 1 base at V and 4 bases at J; junction bases unmatched: 2. Germline-derived CDR1 and CDR2 are MGHDK and SYGVNS. This CDR3 spans 14 amino acids. CDR3 protein: CASSEFTGGTEAFF. In DNA form, the CDR3 reads TGTGCCAGCAGTGAATTCACAGGGGGCACTGAAGCTTTCTTT.

The chain has TRBV30 and TRBJ2-1; 10 positions agree with TRBD2. Germline V gene data show CDR1 as GTSNPN and CDR2 as SVGIG (reference sequence). The V and J ends lost 2 bases and 6 bases, in that order; junction bases with no gene match: 10. The CDR3 sequence is 16 residues long. The CDR3 region is CAWSLGVLAGSNEQFF. CDR3 sequence (DNA): TGTGCCTGGAGTCTAGGGGTACTAGCGGGATCCAATGAGCAGTTCTTC.

The J gene is TRBJ1-1, the V gene TRBV29-1, with 11 positions matching TRBD1. The CDR3 runs to 15 residues. Unmatched junction bases numbered 9, after V lost 8 bases and J lost 1 base. CDR1 is SQVTM, CDR2 ANQGSEA, per germline. The DNA for the CDR3 is TGCAGCTCAAATCCCGGGACAGGGGGGAACACTGAAGCTTTCTTT. Translating gives CSSNPGTGGNTEAFF.

This clone has only one observation. The chain couples TRBV6-6 to TRBJ1-6; the D gene is possibly TRBD1 (5 bases). Germline-derived CDR1 and CDR2 are MNHNY and SVGAGI (reference sequence). V lost 7 bases and J lost 9, with 16 bases in between. The CDR3 is made up of 14 amino acids. This CDR3 is CASTPTQASSPLHF. The CDR3 DNA sequence: TGTGCCAGCACCCCCACACAGGCTTCTTCACCCCTCCACTTT.

This chain uses TRBV9 with TRBJ2-5; a possible D gene is TRBD2 (5 bases). CDR3 length: 15 amino acids. CDR1 and CDR2 from the germline V gene are SGDLS and YYNGEE. Trimming took off 0 bases at V and 7 bases at J, with 16 bases between the two ends. The CDR3 sequence is CASSVDSTTAGTQYF. The CDR3 DNA reads TGTGCCAGCAGCGTAGATTCGACTACCGCCGGGACCCAGTACTTC.

This chain links TRBV7-3 with TRBJ2-7; D might be TRBD2 (6 bases). Germline-derived CDR1 and CDR2 are SGHTA and FQGTGA. The CDR3 consists of 19 residues. The V and J ends lost 5 bases and 0 bases respectively, with 26 bases between them. CDR3 bases: TGTGCCAGCAGCCTACAGCCACTACTAATAGCGGTTAGCTCCTACGAGCAGTACTTC. Protein sequence: CASSLQPLLIAVSSYEQYF.

This clone was counted between two and nine times. The genes are TRBV19 and TRBJ1-4; D is ambiguous. Germline-derived CDR1 and CDR2 are LNHDA and SQIVND (reference sequence). The CDR3 length is 13 residues. The V end lost 0 bases, the J end lost 8 bases, and 7 bases lay between the germline ends. This chain's CDR3 is CASSIDLQEKLFF. As DNA, the CDR3 is TGTGCCAGTAGTATAGACCTGCAGGAAAAACTGTTTTTT.

The rearrangement joins TRBV7-9 to TRBJ1-2; 7 nucleotides line up with TRBD1. After removal of 5 bases from V and 7 bases from J, the junction contained 7 bases not matched to a gene. CDR1 is SEHNR, CDR2 FQNEAQ, per germline (reference sequence). The CDR3 is made up of 13 amino acids. CDR3 in DNA: TGTGCCAGCAGCCCAGACAGGGAGTCTGGCTACACCTTC. Protein: CASSPDRESGYTF.